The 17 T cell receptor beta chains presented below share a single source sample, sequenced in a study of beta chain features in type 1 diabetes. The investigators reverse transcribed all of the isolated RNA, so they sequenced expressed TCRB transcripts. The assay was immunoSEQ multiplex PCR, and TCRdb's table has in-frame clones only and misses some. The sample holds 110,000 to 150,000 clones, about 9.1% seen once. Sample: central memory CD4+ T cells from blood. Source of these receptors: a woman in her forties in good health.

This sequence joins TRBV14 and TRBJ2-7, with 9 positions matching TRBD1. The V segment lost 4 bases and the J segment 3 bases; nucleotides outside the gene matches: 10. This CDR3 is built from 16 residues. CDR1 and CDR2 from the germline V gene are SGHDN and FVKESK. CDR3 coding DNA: TGTGCCAGCAGCCTCAGGACAGGGGCGATAGTCTACGAGCAGTACTTC. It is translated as CASSLRTGAIVYEQYF.

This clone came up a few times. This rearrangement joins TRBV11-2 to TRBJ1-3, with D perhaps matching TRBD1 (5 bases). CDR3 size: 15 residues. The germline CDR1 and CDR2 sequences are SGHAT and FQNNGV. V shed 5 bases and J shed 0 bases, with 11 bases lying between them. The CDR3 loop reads CASSPRQSSGNTIYF. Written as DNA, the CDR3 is TGTGCCAGCAGCCCTCGACAGTCCTCTGGAAACACCATATATTTT.

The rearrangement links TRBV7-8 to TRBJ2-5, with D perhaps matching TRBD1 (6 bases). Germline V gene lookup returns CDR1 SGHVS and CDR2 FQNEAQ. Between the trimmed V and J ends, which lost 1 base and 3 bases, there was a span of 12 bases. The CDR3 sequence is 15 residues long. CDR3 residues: CASSLGARTEETQYF. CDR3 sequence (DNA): TGTGCCAGCAGCTTAGGGGCGCGGACAGAAGAGACCCAGTACTTC.

In DNA form, the CDR3 reads TGTGCCAGCAGACGCGATGGCTACGAGCAGTACTTC. Residues: CASRRDGYEQYF. J is TRBJ2-7 and V is TRBV11-2; D unclear. Germline CDR1 SGHAT, CDR2 FQNNGV. The V end was cut by 6 bases, the J end by 3 bases, with 9 bases between. The length of the CDR3 is 12 residues. The full variable domain, its missing parts supplied by reference TRBV11-2 and TRBJ2-7, is EAGVAQSPRYKIIEKRQSVAFWCNPISGHATLYWYQQILGQGPKLLIQFQNNGVVDDSQLPKDRFSAERLKGVDSTLKIQPAKLEDSAVYLCASRRDGYEQYFGPGTRLTVT.

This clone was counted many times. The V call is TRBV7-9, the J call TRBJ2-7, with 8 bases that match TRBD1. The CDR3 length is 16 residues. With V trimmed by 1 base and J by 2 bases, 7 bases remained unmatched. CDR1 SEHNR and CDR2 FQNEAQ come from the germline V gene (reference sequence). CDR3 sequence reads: CASSLEDRASTYEQYF. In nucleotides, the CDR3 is TGTGCCAGCAGCTTAGAGGACAGGGCGAGTACCTACGAGCAGTACTTC.

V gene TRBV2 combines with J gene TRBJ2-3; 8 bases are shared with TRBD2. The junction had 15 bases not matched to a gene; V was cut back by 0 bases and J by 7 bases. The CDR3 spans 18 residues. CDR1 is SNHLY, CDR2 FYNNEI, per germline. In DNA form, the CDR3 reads TGTGCCAGCAGTGAAGCGCTGACGTGGGGTAGCGGGGAAAATACGCAGTATTTT. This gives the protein CASSEALTWGSGENTQYF.

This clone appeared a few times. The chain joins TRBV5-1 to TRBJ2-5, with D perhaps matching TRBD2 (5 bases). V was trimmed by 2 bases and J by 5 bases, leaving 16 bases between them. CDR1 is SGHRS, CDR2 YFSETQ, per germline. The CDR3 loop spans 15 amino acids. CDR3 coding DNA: TGCGCCAGCAGCTTACAATTGGACTTATGGGAGACCCAGTACTTC. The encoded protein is CASSLQLDLWETQYF.

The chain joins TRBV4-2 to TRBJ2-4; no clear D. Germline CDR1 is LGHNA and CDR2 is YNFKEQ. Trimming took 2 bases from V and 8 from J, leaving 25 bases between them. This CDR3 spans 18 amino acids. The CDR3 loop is CASSQNLGSAGVVDIQYF. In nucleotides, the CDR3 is TGTGCCAGCAGCCAAAACCTCGGCAGTGCCGGAGTGGTGGACATTCAGTACTTC.

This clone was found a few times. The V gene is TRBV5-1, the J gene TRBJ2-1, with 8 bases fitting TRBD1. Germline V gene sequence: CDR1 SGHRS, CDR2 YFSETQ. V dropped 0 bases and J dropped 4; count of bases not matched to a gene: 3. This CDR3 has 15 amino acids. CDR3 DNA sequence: TGCGCCAGCAGCTTGGCCAGGGGGCCGTACAATGAGCAGTTCTTC. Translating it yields CASSLARGPYNEQFF.

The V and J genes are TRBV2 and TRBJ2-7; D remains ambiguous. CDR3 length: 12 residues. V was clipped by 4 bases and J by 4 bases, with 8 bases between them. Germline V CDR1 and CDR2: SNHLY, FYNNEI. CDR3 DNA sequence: TGTGCCAGCAGTGGCGACACATACGAGCAGTACTTC. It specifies CASSGDTYEQYF.

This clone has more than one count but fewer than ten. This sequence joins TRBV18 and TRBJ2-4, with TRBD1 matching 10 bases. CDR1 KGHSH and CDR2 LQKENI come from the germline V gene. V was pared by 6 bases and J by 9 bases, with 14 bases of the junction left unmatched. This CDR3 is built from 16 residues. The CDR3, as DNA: TGTGCCAGCTCCCGCGGGACAGGGGCCGCCGAGGTCATTCAGTACTTC. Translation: CASSRGTGAAEVIQYF.

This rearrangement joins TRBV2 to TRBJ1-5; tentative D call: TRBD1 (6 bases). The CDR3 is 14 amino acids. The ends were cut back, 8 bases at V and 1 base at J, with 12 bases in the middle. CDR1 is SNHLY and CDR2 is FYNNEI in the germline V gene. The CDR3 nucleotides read TGTGCCAGCGACCTACAGGGAAGCAATCAGCCCCAGCATTTT. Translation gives CASDLQGSNQPQHF.

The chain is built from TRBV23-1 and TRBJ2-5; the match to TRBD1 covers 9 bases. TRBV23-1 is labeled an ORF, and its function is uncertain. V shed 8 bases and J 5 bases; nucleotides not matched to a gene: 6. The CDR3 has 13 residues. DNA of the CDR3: TGCGCCAGCCGGGACAGGGCCGGGGAGACCCAGTACTTC. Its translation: CASRDRAGETQYF.

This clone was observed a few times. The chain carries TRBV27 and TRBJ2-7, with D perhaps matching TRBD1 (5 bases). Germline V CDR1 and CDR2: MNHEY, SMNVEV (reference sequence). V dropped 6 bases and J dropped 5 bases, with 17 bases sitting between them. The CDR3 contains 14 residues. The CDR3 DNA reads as TGTGCCAGCAGAGGTGGGGCAGGCAGTAACGAGCAGTACTTC. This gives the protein CASRGGAGSNEQYF.

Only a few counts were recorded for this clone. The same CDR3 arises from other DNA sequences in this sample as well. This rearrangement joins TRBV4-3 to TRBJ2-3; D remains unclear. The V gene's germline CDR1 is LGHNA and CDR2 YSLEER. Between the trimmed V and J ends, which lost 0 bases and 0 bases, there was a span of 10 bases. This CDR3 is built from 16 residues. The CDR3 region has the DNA TGCGCCAGCAGCCAAGATTACCAAACAAGCACAGATACGCAGTATTTT. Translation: CASSQDYQTSTDTQYF.

CDR3 in DNA: TGCGCCAGCAGCCAACCAACAGGACCCCGAAGGGGCGGCTACACCTTC. Amino acid sequence: CASSQPTGPRRGGYTF. J is TRBJ1-2 and V is TRBV4-1, with D possibly TRBD1 on 5 matching bases. Germline CDR1 reads MGHRA; CDR2 reads YSYEKL. The ends were cut back, 2 bases at V and 8 bases at J, with 21 bases in the middle. CDR3 length: 16 amino acids.

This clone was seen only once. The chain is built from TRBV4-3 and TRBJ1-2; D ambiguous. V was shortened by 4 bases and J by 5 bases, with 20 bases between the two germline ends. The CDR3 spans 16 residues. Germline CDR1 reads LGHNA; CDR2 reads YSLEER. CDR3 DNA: TGCGCCAGCAGCCCGGAGAGTGGGTCCCTTTGGTATGGCTACACCTTC. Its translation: CASSPESGSLWYGYTF.